The 27 T cell receptor beta chains below come from one sample, sequenced in a study of STAT3 mutations in large granular lymphocyte leukemia (dated by TCRdb to the late 2010s). Beyond this particular receptor, the publication reports: At least one immunodominant TCRbeta clonotype was identified in every T-LGLL patient, and multiple immunodominant subclonotypes were identified in about half of the T-LGLL patients.

The library was generated by the immunoSEQ multiplex PCR assay. The table was pulled from immuneACCESS by TCRdb, which kept in-frame rearrangements only. Such tables lose some clones; where checked, under half of the loss comes from unresolved V genes, and the rest has no known cause. The sample table records 1,600 or so clones; about 88% of these occur just once. The ten largest make up 14% to 15% of the sample. For these receptors, no antigen is known. The specimen sequenced was peripheral blood mononuclear cells. Receptors originate from a middle-aged woman with T-cell large granular lymphocyte leukemia. Some clones in this sample may be carry-over from other donors' samples. The age is the age at diagnosis.

Sample share makes this clone hyperexpanded. J is TRBJ2-1 and V is TRBV7-9; 7 positions match TRBD1. Trimming removed 5 bases from V and 4 bases from J; junction bases left unmatched: 5. CDR1 SEHNR and CDR2 FQNEAQ come from the germline V gene (reference sequence). This CDR3 comprises 14 residues. The CDR3 sequence: CASSEGQMYNEQFF. CDR3 nucleotides: TGTGCCAGCAGCGAGGGACAGATGTACAATGAGCAGTTCTTC.

The chain employs TRBV27 and TRBJ1-2, with unresolved D. This CDR3 spans 13 amino acids. The V and J ends lost 3 bases and 4 bases respectively, with 9 bases between them. CDR1 is MNHEY and CDR2 is SMNVEV in the germline V gene (reference sequence). CDR3 DNA sequence: TGTGCCAGCAGTTTCGGGGAGACCTATGGCTACACCTTC. This gives the protein CASSFGETYGYTF.

By share of the sample, this clone is large (0.1 to 1%). The chain employs TRBV6-5 and TRBJ1-4; 7 positions match TRBD1. Unmatched junction bases numbered 6, after V lost 3 bases and J lost 8 bases. The germline V gene encodes CDR1 MNHEY and CDR2 SVGAGI. CDR3 length equals 14 residues. The CDR3 DNA follows: TGTGCCAGCAGTTATAAACAGGGGTTGGAAAAACTGTTTTTT. It yields the protein CASSYKQGLEKLFF.

DNA of the CDR3: TGTGCCTGGAGTGTTTCAGGGAACTACGAGCAGTACTTC. Its protein is CAWSVSGNYEQYF. V is TRBV30 and J is TRBJ2-7; D is perhaps TRBD1 (5 bases). V lost 0 bases and J 3 bases, leaving 9 bases between the germline ends. Per germline, CDR1 GTSNPN and CDR2 SVGIG (reference sequence). The CDR3 covers 13 residues.

The chain carries TRBV4-3 and TRBJ2-7, with TRBD2 matching over 7 bases. The V segment lost 0 bases and the J segment 2 bases; nucleotides outside the gene matches: 4. Germline V gives CDR1 LGHNA, CDR2 YSLEER. The CDR3 totals 15 residues. The CDR3 protein is CASSQDMGRAYEQYF. For the CDR3, the DNA is TGCGCCAGCAGCCAAGATATGGGGAGGGCCTACGAGCAGTACTTC.

This chain connects TRBV5-8 to TRBJ2-7; either TRBD1 or TRBD2 may supply D (5 bases each). The CDR3 sequence is 15 residues long. V was trimmed by 4 bases and J by 0 bases, leaving 14 bases between them. Germline CDR1 reads SGHTS; CDR2 reads YDEGEE. CDR3 region: CASSIYGGSSYEQYF. The DNA of the CDR3 is TGTGCCAGCAGCATATATGGGGGAAGCTCCTACGAGCAGTACTTC.

In its sample, this clone was seen a few times. The chain links TRBV18 to TRBJ1-1; D possibly corresponds to TRBD1 (5 bases). The CDR3 spans 15 residues. V lost 1 base and J lost 7, with 16 bases in between. The germline gives CDR1 KGHSH, CDR2 LQKENI. CDR3 nucleotide sequence: TGTGCCAGCTCACCACTTGACGATACTACAGGTGAAGCTTTCTTT. Its protein is CASSPLDDTTGEAFF. Complete variable domain (other parts from reference TRBV18 and TRBJ1-1): NAGVMQNPRHLVRRRGQEARLRCSPMKGHSHVYWYRQLPEEGLKFMVYLQKENIIDESGMPKERFSAEFPKEGPSILRIQQVVRGDSAAYFCASSPLDDTTGEAFFGQGTRLTVV.

The chain combines TRBV30 with TRBJ1-2; 7 positions agree with TRBD1. The CDR3 is 14 amino acids. Germline lookup yields CDR1 GTSNPN and CDR2 SVGIG (reference sequence). The trim removed 5 bases at V and 4 bases at J, leaving 10 bases unmatched. This CDR3 is CAWGRGTAAYGYTF. The CDR3 DNA reads TGTGCCTGGGGGAGGGGGACAGCAGCCTATGGCTACACCTTC.

The count of this clone is one. The rearrangement uses TRBV18 and TRBJ2-7, with D possibly TRBD2 on 5 matching bases. The V end was cut by 1 base, the J end by 0 bases, with 10 bases between. Germline assignment: CDR1 KGHSH and CDR2 LQKENI. This CDR3 has 15 amino acids. The CDR3 nucleotides are TGTGCCAGCTCACCACGTCGGGGTAGCTCCTACGAGCAGTACTTC. Residues: CASSPRRGSSYEQYF.

This clone appeared once. This chain links TRBV29-1 with TRBJ1-5, with D possibly matching TRBD1 (5 bases). Germline-derived CDR1 and CDR2 are SQVTM and ANQGSEA. This CDR3 spans 14 amino acids. V lost 4 bases to trimming and J lost 1 base, with 11 bases between them. For the CDR3, the DNA is TGCAGCGTTGTACTGCAGGGAAGCAATCAGCCCCAGCATTTT. This sequence encodes CSVVLQGSNQPQHF. The full variable domain, with the rest looked up from reference TRBV29-1 and TRBJ1-5, is SAVISQKPSRDICQRGTSLTIQCQVDSQVTMMFWYRQQPGQSLTLIATANQGSEATYESGFVIDKFPISRPNLTFSTLTVSNMSPEDSSIYLCSVVLQGSNQPQHFGDGTRLSIL.

The chain links TRBV7-2 to TRBJ2-6; D is undetermined. V lost 5 bases, J lost 0 bases, and 8 bases lay in between. CDR1 is SGHTA and CDR2 is FQGNSA in the germline V gene. The length of the CDR3 is 15 residues. CDR3 DNA sequence: TGTGCCAGCAGCCCTATGGTCTCTGGGGCCAACGTCCTGACTTTC. This codes for CASSPMVSGANVLTF.

The genes are TRBV25-1 and TRBJ1-1, with D possibly being TRBD1 (6 bases). The ends were cut back, 6 bases at V and 4 bases at J, with 9 bases in the middle. Per the germline V gene, CDR1 is MGHDK and CDR2 is SYGVNS. The CDR3 is 12 residues long. The CDR3 DNA sequence: TGTGCCAGCAGCACAGGGAGCACTGAAGCTTTCTTT. The encoded protein is CASSTGSTEAFF.

The chain employs TRBV5-4 and TRBJ1-2; tentative D call: TRBD1 (6 bases). The CDR3 contains 16 residues. Germline V lookup: CDR1 SGHNT, CDR2 YYREEE (reference sequence). Trimming removed 0 bases from V and 2 bases from J, with 14 bases in between. The CDR3 protein is CASSLEGGRSNYGYTF. The DNA for the CDR3 is TGTGCCAGCAGCTTGGAAGGGGGACGGTCCAACTATGGCTACACCTTC.

The chain employs TRBV30 and TRBJ1-3, with 7 bases that match TRBD1. The ends lost 3 bases at V and 0 bases at J; junction bases unmatched: 2. Germline assignment: CDR1 GTSNPN and CDR2 SVGIG (reference sequence). The CDR3 consists of 14 residues. The CDR3 DNA follows: TGTGCCTGGAGACAGGGGAGCTCTGGAAACACCATATATTTT. It codes for CAWRQGSSGNTIYF.

The chain has TRBV7-6 and TRBJ2-7; D may match TRBD1 or TRBD2 (5 bases each). CDR1 is SGHVS, CDR2 FNYEAQ, per germline. The germline V and J ends were trimmed by 2 bases and 3 bases, with 14 bases remaining between them. The CDR3 extends over 15 amino acids. CDR3 DNA: TGTGCCAGCAGCTTACGAGGGGAAAGTAGCTACGAGCAGTACTTC. It encodes CASSLRGESSYEQYF.

The DNA of the CDR3 is TGTGCCAGTAGTATAGGCGGGGGGAGCTCCTACGAGCAGTACTTC. As protein: CASSIGGGSSYEQYF. This sequence joins TRBV19 and TRBJ2-7, with 8 bases aligning to TRBD2. Germline loops: CDR1 LNHDA, CDR2 SQIVND (reference sequence). This CDR3 contains 15 residues. J lost 0 bases, V lost 1 base, and 2 bases had no gene match.

CDR3 bases: TGTGCCAGCAGTGCTACAATGAACACTGAAGCTTTCTTT. Protein product: CASSATMNTEAFF. The chain joins TRBV27 to TRBJ1-1; D gene ambiguous. Germline V gene data show CDR1 as MNHEY and CDR2 as SMNVEV (reference sequence). Between the trimmed V and J ends, which lost 5 bases and 0 bases, there was a span of 7 bases. The CDR3 is 13 amino acids.

The gene calls are TRBV30 and TRBJ2-4; possibly TRBD2 for D (6 bases). Germline CDR1 is GTSNPN and CDR2 is SVGIG (reference sequence). V was cut by 8 bases and J by 9 bases, with 14 bases left in between. CDR3 length: 11 residues. The CDR3 DNA follows: TGTGCCGGCACGAAAGCGGGCATTCAGTACTTC. Translating it yields CAGTKAGIQYF.

The chain uses TRBV5-1 and TRBJ1-1; 10 nucleotides align to TRBD1. Trimming took 3 bases from V and 8 from J; bases not matched to a gene: 13. Germline CDR1 reads SGHRS; CDR2 reads YFSETQ. This CDR3 is 16 amino acids long. DNA of the CDR3: TGCGCCAGCAGCTCGGGTACCGGGACAGGGGTTTTGGAAGCTTTCTTT. It encodes CASSSGTGTGVLEAFF. Full variable domain (missing parts from reference TRBV5-1 and TRBJ1-1): KAGVTQTPRYLIKTRGQQVTLSCSPISGHRSVSWYQQTPGQGLQFLFEYFSETQRNKGNFPGRFSGRQFSNSRSEMNVSTLELGDSALYLCASSSGTGTGVLEAFFGQGTRLTVV.

V is TRBV7-2 and J is TRBJ2-7, with 7 bases that match TRBD2. This CDR3 spans 14 amino acids. The V gene's germline CDR1 is SGHTA and CDR2 FQGNSA. V lost 1 base to trimming and J lost 6 bases; unmatched junction nucleotides: 6. In DNA form, the CDR3 reads TGTGCCAGCAGCTTAGAGACTAGCTCCGGCGAGCAGTACTTC. Its translation is CASSLETSSGEQYF.

The V call is TRBV6-4, the J call TRBJ1-1; D unresolved. V lost 0 bases and J lost 2, with 4 bases in between. CDR3 size: 13 residues. Per germline, CDR1 MRHNA and CDR2 SNTAGT. CDR3 sequence reads: CASSDSDNTEAFF. CDR3 coding DNA: TGTGCCAGCAGTGACTCGGACAACACTGAAGCTTTCTTT.

The chain joins TRBV5-6 to TRBJ2-5; D not resolved. V was clipped by 4 bases and J by 4 bases, with 8 bases between them. The germline V gene has CDR1 SGHDT and CDR2 YYEEEE. CDR3 length: 12 amino acids. This CDR3 is CASSNSGETQYF. For the CDR3, the DNA is TGTGCCAGCAGCAACTCCGGAGAGACCCAGTACTTC.

This sequence joins TRBV13 and TRBJ2-7; TRBD1 matches 7 bases. Trimming took 5 bases from V and 2 from J; bases not matched to a gene: 9. Germline V gene sequence: CDR1 PRHDT, CDR2 FYEKMQ (reference sequence). The CDR3 runs 15 residues. The CDR3 nucleotides read TGTGCCAGCAGCGAAGCGACAGGGCATCCCTACGAGCAGTACTTC. Its translation is CASSEATGHPYEQYF.

CDR3 protein: CASSSYTNTYYGYTF. CDR3 sequence (DNA): TGTGCCAGCAGCTCCTATACAAACACCTACTATGGCTACACCTTC. The rearrangement links TRBV7-2 to TRBJ1-2; no clear D gene. The CDR3 contains 15 residues. V lost 4 bases, J lost 3 bases, and 15 bases lay in between. The germline gives CDR1 SGHTA, CDR2 FQGNSA.

The genes are TRBV5-1 and TRBJ2-7; possible D gene TRBD2, 5 bases. The length of the CDR3 is 16 residues. The V gene lost 1 base and the J gene lost 0 bases, with 14 bases spanning the gap. Germline CDR1 and CDR2: SGHRS and YFSETQ. The CDR3 nucleotides are TGCGCCAGCAGCTTGATTGTAGGTAGCGCCTCCTACGAGCAGTACTTC. Its translation is CASSLIVGSASYEQYF.

For this clone: At one end, the junction sequence differs from germline, possibly due to a read error. The rearrangement links TRBV10-2 to TRBJ2-7; D call uncertain. The CDR3 extends over 15 amino acids. CDR1 is WSHSY, CDR2 SAAADI, per germline. The chain's CDR3 is CASSEFSTESFEQYF. CDR3 nucleotides: TGCGCCAGCAGTGAGTTCTCCACGGAATCCTTCGAGCAGTACTTC.

CDR3 loop: CASSLPRGRDTEAFF. As DNA, the CDR3 is TGTGCCAGCAGCTTGCCCAGGGGGCGGGACACTGAAGCTTTCTTT. The chain carries TRBV5-4 and TRBJ1-1; 8 bases are a match to TRBD1. J lost 3 bases, V lost 1 base, and 5 bases had no gene match. The CDR3 is 15 amino acids. CDR1 is SGHNT and CDR2 is YYREEE in the germline V gene (reference sequence).